The T cell receptor (beta chain) described here comes from a study of T cells in tuberculosis. Sorting used thawed, overnight-rested PBMC stained with anti-CD3, a viability dye and GMM-loaded CD1B tetramer. The CD1B tetramers carried C32 glucose monomycolate purified from Rhodococcus equi. Trimming cost V 3 bases and J 4 bases; bases outside gene matches: 7. Germline assignment: CDR1 SGHRS and CDR2 YFSETQ. The CDR3 length is 17 residues. Produced via immunoSEQ multiplex PCR; TCRdb's table is partial and in-frame only. The sample includes 88,000 or so clones, under 95% seen only once; the top ten take 1.5% to 2%.

This TCR came from an adult woman with latent tuberculosis. Material: CD1b-GMM tetramer-negative cells sorted from PBMCs. V gene TRBV5-1 combines with J gene TRBJ2-2; 12 nucleotides agree with TRBD2. CDR3 amino acids: CASSSQPSGGGTGELFF. CDR3 nucleotides: TGCGCCAGCAGCTCGCAACCTAGCGGGGGGGGCACCGGGGAGCTGTTTTTT.